Detailed here is one T cell receptor (beta chain). In the original analysis: Estimated nucleated cell counts came from reference gene primer amplification. Assay: immunoSEQ multiplex PCR; the TCRdb copy retains only in-frame clones and omits some. That table gives V, J and clone size, and the DNA gave D and trimming. The sample contains approximately 240,000 clones, approximately 81% of which appear only once. This entry is derived from a study of blood T cell repertoires in COVID-19. On the study more broadly: The samples span acute and convalescent COVID-19 from the United States, Italy and Spain. The analysed material was cDNA or gDNA that came from T cells, B-cell-depleted T cells, or PBMCs.

CDR1 is LNHDA and CDR2 is SQIVND in the germline V gene (reference sequence). V gave up 5 bases and J gave up 0 bases; unmatched junction bases: 10. There are 17 residues in the CDR3. The receptor was derived from an elderly woman with active or convalescent COVID-19. The genes are TRBV19 and TRBJ2-1; 7 bases agree with TRBD2. The sample comprised peripheral blood. CDR3 in amino acids: CASSGRPGGGSYNEQFF. CDR3 DNA: TGTGCCAGTAGTGGGAGGCCTGGCGGGGGCTCCTACAATGAGCAGTTCTTC.